This record covers a single T cell receptor (beta chain). Its antigen remains unknown. Germline CDR1 reads KGHSH; CDR2 reads LQKENI. The CDR3 covers 14 residues. V dropped 3 bases and J dropped 0 bases, with 8 bases sitting between them. Profiled with immunoSEQ multiplex PCR; TCRdb holds only in-frame clones, not every one. The sample records around 100,000 clones, about nine tenths being singletons. The sample comes from a study of T cell responses to AZD1222 COVID-19 vaccine. Regarding the study as a whole: Mostly white British, mostly female donors; authors suggested clonal diversity may be underestimated.

The chain joins TRBV18 to TRBJ1-1; no clear D. This sample comprised peripheral blood, obtained on day 0 of AZD1222 vaccination. The TCR originated in an adult in good health. As DNA, the CDR3 is TGTGCCAGCTCACCCCTAAAAATGAACACTGAAGCTTTCTTT. It yields the protein CASSPLKMNTEAFF.